The rows below give T cell receptor beta chains drawn from one sample of a study of tumor and adjacent non-tumor tissue in lung cancer. TCRdb independently ran MiXCR on the multiplex PCR reads; one entry per CDR3 protein. This sample has roughly 93,000 distinct CDR3 sequences; roughly 70% occur once, and the top ten carry around 20%. Specimen: lung tumor tissue. The receptors were sampled from a man between 60 and 75 years old with non-small cell lung cancer. CDR3s leave out the opening cysteine and the closing phenylalanine or tryptophan. Each record gives: J gene, V gene, CDR3 protein.

J gene: TRBJ1-5; V gene: TRBV6-1; CDR3 protein: ASDGRHLGGNRPQH
J gene: TRBJ2-6; V gene: TRBV4-1; CDR3 protein: ASSQDVSGAGSGANVLT
J gene: TRBJ2-1; V gene: TRBV15; CDR3 protein: ATSLDRGTYNEQF
J gene: TRBJ1-4; V gene: TRBV4-3; CDR3 protein: ASNQEGSAEKLF
J gene: TRBJ2-7; V gene: TRBV12-3/TRBV12-4; CDR3 protein: PSGTAGSYEQY
J gene: TRBJ2-1; V gene: TRBV7-2; CDR3 protein: ASSLLGEQF
J gene: TRBJ2-3; V gene: TRBV7-9; CDR3 protein: ASSYITDTQY
J gene: TRBJ2-3; V gene: TRBV20-1; CDR3 protein: SANPWDPRDTQY
J gene: TRBJ1-2; V gene: TRBV6-5; CDR3 protein: ASRSGQGEHGYT
J gene: TRBJ2-7; V gene: TRBV20-1; CDR3 protein: SARDRGVSEQC
J gene: TRBJ2-3; V gene: TRBV6-1; CDR3 protein: ASSARGSGTDTQY
J gene: TRBJ1-5; V gene: TRBV20-1; CDR3 protein: SDRGRQDYSNQPQH
J gene: TRBJ2-5; V gene: TRBV12-3/TRBV12-4; CDR3 protein: ASSDTGLALETRY
J gene: TRBJ2-1; V gene: TRBV10-3; CDR3 protein: AISGSGGQWGNEQF
J gene: TRBJ2-7; V gene: TRBV11-1; CDR3 protein: ANSLLQGTLREQY
J gene: TRBJ1-2; V gene: TRBV5-6; CDR3 protein: ASSFGQYGYT
J gene: TRBJ1-5; V gene: TRBV4-3; CDR3 protein: ASSQYWGVWVKPQH
J gene: TRBJ2-3; V gene: TRBV12-5; CDR3 protein: ASGLVLTDTQY
J gene: TRBJ1-1; V gene: TRBV11-2; CDR3 protein: ASSSAGRSTEAF
J gene: TRBJ2-6; V gene: TRBV6-5; CDR3 protein: ASSMGGAGANILT
J gene: TRBJ2-1; V gene: TRBV20-1; CDR3 protein: SATTPGLADSVHYNQQF
J gene: TRBJ2-5; V gene: TRBV12-3/TRBV12-4; CDR3 protein: ASSLGELQETRY
J gene: TRBJ1-5; V gene: TRBV6-1; CDR3 protein: ASDDRHLRGNQSQH
J gene: TRBJ2-2; V gene: TRBV12-3/TRBV12-4; CDR3 protein: ASSPGKGYGELF
J gene: TRBJ1-5; V gene: TRBV19; CDR3 protein: ASSPYLRDRAHQPQH
J gene: TRBJ2-1; V gene: TRBV7-8; CDR3 protein: ASSLTGGGYNEQF
J gene: TRBJ2-5; V gene: TRBV11-2; CDR3 protein: ASSHRGGSAGCQETQY